This T cell receptor beta chain is from a study of CD4 T cells in relation to SARS-CoV-2 and coronaviruses. Across the study: No peptide or an HIV-1 Nef peptide pool served as negative control. General observations from the study: This crossreactivity analysis covered spike protein alone, no other viral proteins.

Unexposed donor CD4+ T cells date from about 2011-2018, before the COVID-19 pandemic. The cells were cultured for about 10 days before CD4+ T cells were isolated. Cells permitting, SARS-CoV-2 S/N and four cold-coronavirus spikes were tested on unexposed-donor CD4+ T cells. About 2 million PBMCs per well were cultured with approximately 9.5 IU/ml IL-2. This clone was observed a handful of times. Its specificity is unknown. Profiling relied on immunoSEQ multiplex PCR, and the TCRdb table lists in-frame clones only, not all of them. The sample yields tens of thousands of clones, over 75% seen once. This TCR was sampled from a human donor in good health. The specimen sequenced was CD4+ T cells from PBMCs, cultured in vitro.

The CDR3 DNA is TGCGCCAGCAGCTTGGGTCCCAGGTTTCAGATGAACACTGAAGCTTTCTTT. This gives the protein CASSLGPRFQMNTEAFF. This chain joins TRBV5-1 and TRBJ1-1; D is undetermined. The CDR3 has 17 amino acids. CDR1 and CDR2 (germline): SGHRS, YFSETQ. The ends were cut back, 0 bases at V and 0 bases at J, with 15 bases in the middle.